Listed below are T cell receptor beta chains from one sample, sequenced in a study of breast tumors, draining lymph nodes, adjacent tissues. MiXCR, applied by TCRdb to the multiplex PCR reads, yields one record per CDR3 protein. The repertoire holds about 140,000 distinct CDR3 sequences, with 30% to 35% as singletons. Sequencing input: axillary lymph node tissue. The receptors were sampled from a female donor with breast cancer. Some clones in this sample may be carry-over from other donors' samples. CDR3s include the opening cysteine and the closing phenylalanine or tryptophan. The order of the fields is J gene, V gene, CDR3 length, clone size, D gene, CDR3 DNA, CDR3 protein. The D gene is left open where the match is weak. Clone size is not always given. Where it is, it says once, few, many or a class for expanded clones.

j_call: TRBJ2-5
v_call: TRBV10-3
cdr3_length: 13
clone_size: many
d_call: TRBD1
cdr3_nt: TGTGCCATCAGTGGGACAGGACAAGAGACCCAGTACTTC
cdr3_aa: CAISGTGQETQYF

j_call: TRBJ1-2
v_call: TRBV7-2
cdr3_length: 19
clone_size: -
d_call: -
cdr3_nt: TGTGCCAGCGTCGTGCTAGCGGAACGACAAGAGACCGATCAGGCTCGGCACACCTTC
cdr3_aa: CASVVLAERQETDQARHTF

j_call: TRBJ2-2
v_call: TRBV30
cdr3_length: 13
clone_size: many
d_call: TRBD1
cdr3_nt: TGTGCCTGGGGAGGACAGGGGGCCGGGGAGCTGTTTTTT
cdr3_aa: CAWGGQGAGELFF

j_call: TRBJ1-5
v_call: TRBV6-1
cdr3_length: 16
clone_size: few
d_call: -
cdr3_nt: TGTGCCAGCAGTCAATGGTACGGGCAGGGTAATCAGCCCCAGCATTTT
cdr3_aa: CASSQWYGQGNQPQHF

j_call: TRBJ1-4
v_call: TRBV29-1
cdr3_length: 13
clone_size: many
d_call: -
cdr3_nt: TGCAGCGTTGATTCGCAGGGTGGAGAAAAACTGTTTTTT
cdr3_aa: CSVDSQGGEKLFF

j_call: TRBJ2-5
v_call: TRBV5-5
cdr3_length: 13
clone_size: many
d_call: -
cdr3_nt: TGTGCCAGCAGCTTTGGCGGCGGGGAGACCCAGTACTTC
cdr3_aa: CASSFGGGETQYF

j_call: TRBJ2-1
v_call: TRBV12-3/TRBV12-4
cdr3_length: 15
clone_size: many
d_call: -
cdr3_nt: TGTGCCAGCACCCTACGCAGACTAGACCACAATGAGCAGTTCTTC
cdr3_aa: CASTLRRLDHNEQFF

j_call: TRBJ2-2
v_call: TRBV20-1
cdr3_length: 13
clone_size: many
d_call: -
cdr3_nt: TGCAGTGCTAGGTGGAGGGAACCCGGGGAGCTGTTTTTT
cdr3_aa: CSARWREPGELFF

j_call: TRBJ1-3
v_call: TRBV7-8
cdr3_length: 17
clone_size: -
d_call: -
cdr3_nt: TGTGCCAGCAGCTTTAAAGGGAGGCTGTGCTCTGGAAACACCATATATTTT
cdr3_aa: CASSFKGRLCSGNTIYF

j_call: TRBJ1-1
v_call: TRBV5-1
cdr3_length: 16
clone_size: -
d_call: TRBD1
cdr3_nt: TGCGCCAGCACCCCTAGGACAGGGAACATGAACACTGAAGCTTTCTTT
cdr3_aa: CASTPRTGNMNTEAFF

j_call: TRBJ1-1
v_call: TRBV20-1
cdr3_length: 14
clone_size: few
d_call: TRBD1
cdr3_nt: TGCAGTGTCGGGACAGGGCTTTCGAACACTGAAGCTTTCTTT
cdr3_aa: CSVGTGLSNTEAFF

j_call: TRBJ2-7
v_call: TRBV29-1
cdr3_length: 16
clone_size: -
d_call: -
cdr3_nt: TGCGCCAGCGGCCAACTAGTGCGTTCTTACTCCTACGAGCAGTACTTC
cdr3_aa: CASGQLVRSYSYEQYF

j_call: TRBJ1-2
v_call: TRBV27
cdr3_length: 12
clone_size: -
d_call: -
cdr3_nt: TGTGCCAGCCGCCGGGGTGACTATGGCTACACCTTC
cdr3_aa: CASRRGDYGYTF

j_call: TRBJ2-2
v_call: TRBV28
cdr3_length: 14
clone_size: few
d_call: -
cdr3_nt: TGTGCCAGCAATTTAGGCAGACTGACCGGGGAGCTGTTTTTT
cdr3_aa: CASNLGRLTGELFF

j_call: TRBJ2-7
v_call: TRBV28
cdr3_length: 15
clone_size: many
d_call: -
cdr3_nt: TGTGCCAGCAGTTACGTAAACAGGGAGGTTTACGAGCAGTACTTC
cdr3_aa: CASSYVNREVYEQYF

j_call: TRBJ2-1
v_call: TRBV19
cdr3_length: 17
clone_size: many
d_call: TRBD2
cdr3_nt: TGTGCCAGTAGTCCGCCGGTTCTAGCGGGGCAATACAATGAGCAGTTCTTC
cdr3_aa: CASSPPVLAGQYNEQFF

j_call: TRBJ1-6
v_call: TRBV30
cdr3_length: 14
clone_size: -
d_call: TRBD1
cdr3_nt: TGTGCCTGGAGGGACACAGGGGGGAATTCACCCCTCCACTTT
cdr3_aa: CAWRDTGGNSPLHF

j_call: TRBJ2-3
v_call: TRBV5-6
cdr3_length: 14
clone_size: many
d_call: -
cdr3_nt: TGTGCCAGCAGCTCCTTAGCGTCCACAGATACGCAGTATTTT
cdr3_aa: CASSSLASTDTQYF

j_call: TRBJ1-2
v_call: TRBV2
cdr3_length: 13
clone_size: many
d_call: -
cdr3_nt: TGTGCCAGCAGTCCGGGACAAGACTATGGCTACACCTTC
cdr3_aa: CASSPGQDYGYTF

j_call: TRBJ1-1
v_call: TRBV19
cdr3_length: 13
clone_size: -
d_call: TRBD1
cdr3_nt: TGTGCCAGTAGTATCAGGGGGGAGACTGAAGCTTTCTTT
cdr3_aa: CASSIRGETEAFF

j_call: TRBJ1-4
v_call: TRBV19
cdr3_length: 16
clone_size: many
d_call: -
cdr3_nt: TGTGCCTGTAGCCCCGCCCGCGGGGGCGCGCATGAAAAACTGTTTTTT
cdr3_aa: CACSPARGGAHEKLFF

j_call: TRBJ2-5
v_call: TRBV20-1
cdr3_length: 18
clone_size: many
d_call: TRBD2
cdr3_nt: TGCAGTGCTAAGCCCCGACTAGCGGGGGGGCCATTGGAGGAGACCCAGTACTTC
cdr3_aa: CSAKPRLAGGPLEETQYF

j_call: TRBJ2-5
v_call: TRBV2
cdr3_length: 15
clone_size: many
d_call: TRBD1
cdr3_nt: TGTGCCAGCAGGGCCCGGGACAGGGATCGAGAGACCCAGTACTTC
cdr3_aa: CASRARDRDRETQYF

j_call: TRBJ1-2
v_call: TRBV7-2
cdr3_length: 16
clone_size: many
d_call: -
cdr3_nt: TGTGCCAGCAGCCTGACGCGGGAGGGCCGAGTTCATGGCTACACCTTC
cdr3_aa: CASSLTREGRVHGYTF

j_call: TRBJ2-1
v_call: TRBV14
cdr3_length: 15
clone_size: -
d_call: -
cdr3_nt: TGTGCCAGCAGCGCCGTAGGGGTGCAAAACAATGAGCAGTTCTTC
cdr3_aa: CASSAVGVQNNEQFF

j_call: TRBJ2-1
v_call: TRBV5-1
cdr3_length: 16
clone_size: -
d_call: TRBD1
cdr3_nt: TGCGCCAGCAGCGACCCGGGACAGGCCGTGGGGGATGAGCAGTTCTTC
cdr3_aa: CASSDPGQAVGDEQFF

j_call: TRBJ2-3
v_call: TRBV3-1
cdr3_length: 16
clone_size: many
d_call: -
cdr3_nt: TGTGCCAGCAGCTCTCGGAGGGGGATTCTCACAGATACGCAGTATTTT
cdr3_aa: CASSSRRGILTDTQYF

j_call: TRBJ2-6
v_call: TRBV7-9
cdr3_length: 16
clone_size: many
d_call: -
cdr3_nt: TGTGCCAGCAGCTTGGGGGCAGACCGTGGGGCCAACGTCCTGACTTTC
cdr3_aa: CASSLGADRGANVLTF

j_call: TRBJ1-2
v_call: TRBV5-4
cdr3_length: 21
clone_size: -
d_call: -
cdr3_nt: -
cdr3_aa: CASSFYICSARDLGGYYGYTF

j_call: TRBJ2-1
v_call: TRBV12-3/TRBV12-4
cdr3_length: 17
clone_size: many
d_call: TRBD2
cdr3_nt: TGTGCCAGCAGTAGGGGACTAGCGGGGGTATCCTACAATGAGCAGTTCTTC
cdr3_aa: CASSRGLAGVSYNEQFF

j_call: TRBJ2-3
v_call: TRBV6-5
cdr3_length: 13
clone_size: few
d_call: -
cdr3_nt: TGTGCCAGCCCCCCAGAACAGGGAAAGGGGCAGTATTTT
cdr3_aa: CASPPEQGKGQYF

j_call: TRBJ2-7
v_call: TRBV6-4
cdr3_length: 15
clone_size: many
d_call: TRBD1
cdr3_nt: TGTGCCAGCAGTCACCCGGGACAGGTCTCCTACGAGCAGTACTTC
cdr3_aa: CASSHPGQVSYEQYF

j_call: TRBJ2-6
v_call: TRBV6-5
cdr3_length: 16
clone_size: -
d_call: -
cdr3_nt: TGTGCCAGCAGTTATTCCCGGCGCGGGGGGGCCAACGTCCTGACTTTC
cdr3_aa: CASSYSRRGGANVLTF

j_call: TRBJ2-5
v_call: TRBV24-1
cdr3_length: 17
clone_size: many
d_call: TRBD2
cdr3_nt: TGTGCCACCAGTGATGGGGGGGGTGCGGGGGAGCAAGAGACCCAGTACTTC
cdr3_aa: CATSDGGGAGEQETQYF

j_call: TRBJ2-2
v_call: TRBV29-1
cdr3_length: 12
clone_size: -
d_call: -
cdr3_nt: TGCAGCGCACTAGTAATCTCCGGGGAGCTGTTTTTT
cdr3_aa: CSALVISGELFF

j_call: TRBJ1-1
v_call: TRBV6-4
cdr3_length: 13
clone_size: few
d_call: -
cdr3_nt: TGTGCCAGCAGCCTCCAGGAAGGGGCTGAAGCTTTCTTT
cdr3_aa: CASSLQEGAEAFF

j_call: TRBJ1-1
v_call: TRBV6-2/TRBV6-3
cdr3_length: 13
clone_size: -
d_call: -
cdr3_nt: TGTGCCAGCAGTTACAGGGATGTCACTGAAGCTTTCTTT
cdr3_aa: CASSYRDVTEAFF

j_call: TRBJ1-6
v_call: TRBV9
cdr3_length: 17
clone_size: -
d_call: -
cdr3_nt: TGTGCCAGCAGCCAGGGACTAGCGGGGGGGAGTGGTTCCCCCCTCCACTTT
cdr3_aa: CASSQGLAGGSGSPLHF

j_call: TRBJ1-5
v_call: TRBV3-1
cdr3_length: 15
clone_size: many
d_call: -
cdr3_nt: TGTGCCAGCAGCCAACGGGGGATGAGCAATCAGCCCCAGCATTTT
cdr3_aa: CASSQRGMSNQPQHF

j_call: TRBJ1-5
v_call: TRBV12-3/TRBV12-4
cdr3_length: 17
clone_size: many
d_call: TRBD1
cdr3_nt: TGTGCCAGCAGTTCACCCCTGGGACAGGGCGGTAATCAGCCCCAGCATTTT
cdr3_aa: CASSSPLGQGGNQPQHF

j_call: TRBJ1-2
v_call: TRBV7-6
cdr3_length: 15
clone_size: many
d_call: -
cdr3_nt: TGTGCCAGCAGCCCAGGAGAATGGGACACCTATGGCTACCCCTTC
cdr3_aa: CASSPGEWDTYGYPF

j_call: TRBJ1-2
v_call: TRBV16
cdr3_length: 12
clone_size: many
d_call: -
cdr3_nt: TGTGCCAGCAGCCAACGCAGGGATGGCTACACCTTC
cdr3_aa: CASSQRRDGYTF

j_call: TRBJ1-5
v_call: TRBV6-5
cdr3_length: 14
clone_size: few
d_call: TRBD1
cdr3_nt: TGTGCCAGCAGTCACTTCATAGAGGGGGCCCCTCAGCATTTT
cdr3_aa: CASSHFIEGAPQHF

j_call: TRBJ1-2
v_call: TRBV7-9
cdr3_length: 15
clone_size: many
d_call: TRBD1
cdr3_nt: TGTGCCAGCAGCTTTAGTACAGGGGCTAACTATGGCTACCCCTTC
cdr3_aa: CASSFSTGANYGYPF

j_call: TRBJ2-5
v_call: TRBV7-9
cdr3_length: 17
clone_size: many
d_call: TRBD2
cdr3_nt: TGTGCCAGCAGCTCGGGACTAGCGGGGGCCCCACAAGAGCCCCAGTACTTC
cdr3_aa: CASSSGLAGAPQEPQYF

j_call: TRBJ1-6
v_call: TRBV5-1
cdr3_length: 15
clone_size: many
d_call: -
cdr3_nt: TGCGCCAGCAGCAACCAAGCCGGGGGGCATTCACCCCTCCACTTT
cdr3_aa: CASSNQAGGHSPLHF